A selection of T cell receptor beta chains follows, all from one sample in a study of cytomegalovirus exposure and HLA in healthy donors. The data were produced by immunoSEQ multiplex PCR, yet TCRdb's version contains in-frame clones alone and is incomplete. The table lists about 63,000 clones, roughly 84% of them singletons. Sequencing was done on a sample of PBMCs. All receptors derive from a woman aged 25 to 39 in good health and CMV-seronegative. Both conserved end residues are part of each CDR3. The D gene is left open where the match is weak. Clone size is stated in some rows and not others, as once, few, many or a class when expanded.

TGTGCCATCAGTGAGTCTCCGGGACAGGGGGCTGGAAACACCATATATTTT,CAISESPGQGAGNTIYF,TRBD1,TRBJ1-3,TRBV10-3,.
TGTGCCAGCAGCATGCCCCGACAGGGAGGAGGTGAGCAGTTCTTC,CASSMPRQGGGEQFF,.,TRBJ2-1,TRBV9,.
TGCGCCAGCAGCAGGGGGAGGGACACTGAAGCTTTCTTT,CASSRGRDTEAFF,.,TRBJ1-1,TRBV4-3,large
TGTGCCAGCAGCTTAGCGCGACAAGAGACCCAGTACTTC,CASSLARQETQYF,.,TRBJ2-5,TRBV7-2,.
TGTGCCAGCAGGCGGACAGTGGGAAGTCAGCCCCAGCATTTT,CASRRTVGSQPQHF,.,TRBJ1-5,TRBV6-5,.
TGTGCCAGCAGCAGCAAGGGACTAGCGGGGGGGGCCGGGGATACGCAGTATTTT,CASSSKGLAGGAGDTQYF,TRBD2,TRBJ2-3,TRBV13,.
TGTGCCAGCAGCTTTCGACAGGGGAGCTCTGGAAACACCATATATTTT,CASSFRQGSSGNTIYF,TRBD1,TRBJ1-3,TRBV11-2,.
TGTGCCAGCAGCCTACGGGGCGGGATAGATACGCAGTATTTT,CASSLRGGIDTQYF,.,TRBJ2-3,TRBV11-2,.
TGTGCCAGCAGCTTAGACGGGGGGGCCGGAGATACGCAGTATTTT,CASSLDGGAGDTQYF,TRBD2,TRBJ2-3,TRBV7-8,.
TGTGCCAGCAGCTTATCGCTAGCGGGCTTCAATGAGCAGTTCTTC,CASSLSLAGFNEQFF,TRBD2,TRBJ2-1,TRBV11-3,.
TGTGCCAGTAGTATAGGCGCCGGGTACACTGAAGCTTTCTTT,CASSIGAGYTEAFF,.,TRBJ1-1,TRBV19,.
TGTGCCAGCAGTTTGGCTAGCGGGAATATGCGGGAGACCCAGTACTTC,CASSLASGNMRETQYF,TRBD2,TRBJ2-5,TRBV2,.
TGTGCCAGCAGTTCAAACGTGGACATACTCCAGGGCTACACCTTC,CASSSNVDILQGYTF,.,TRBJ1-2,TRBV28,.
TGTGCCAGCAGCTTGCTCACAACAGATACGCAGTATTTT,CASSLLTTDTQYF,.,TRBJ2-3,TRBV5-4,.
TGTGCCAGCAGCTTAGGACATATGAGGAACACTGAAGCTTTCTTT,CASSLGHMRNTEAFF,.,TRBJ1-1,TRBV7-2,.
TGTGCCATCAGTGAGACTACCTACGAGCAGTACTTC,CAISETTYEQYF,.,TRBJ2-7,TRBV10-3,once
TGTGCCAGCAGCCCCTCCCCAGCGGGGGGTGGCACGCAGTATTTT,CASSPSPAGGGTQYF,TRBD2,TRBJ2-3,TRBV7-6,.
TGTGCCACTCGACTAGCGGGAGGGGAGACCCAGTACTTC,CATRLAGGETQYF,TRBD2,TRBJ2-5,TRBV19,.
TGCGCCAGCAGCCTTGACAGGGGTGGTTCACCCCTCCACTTT,CASSLDRGGSPLHF,TRBD1,TRBJ1-6,TRBV5-1,.
TGTGCCACCAGCAGAGATTGGGGGCTAAATGAAAAACTGTTTTTT,CATSRDWGLNEKLFF,.,TRBJ1-4,TRBV15,.
TGTGCCAGCAGTCACCCTTGGAGGTCAGATACGCAGTATTTT,CASSHPWRSDTQYF,.,TRBJ2-3,TRBV6-6,.
TGTGCCAGCGTTCGGACAGCGAACACTGAAGCTTTCTTT,CASVRTANTEAFF,.,TRBJ1-1,TRBV2,.